The clone carrying this TCR beta chain came up once. Its antigen is unidentified. The entry originates in a study of cytomegalovirus exposure and HLA in healthy donors. The study, taken as a whole, reports: Cytomegalovirus status was reportedly diagnosed by the classifier with high sensitivity and specificity. The investigators catalogued 150 or so TCR beta chains as cytomegalovirus-associated.

Data came from immunoSEQ multiplex PCR; TCRdb stores just in-frame clones and leaves some out. Here the sample spans approximately 170,000 clones, less than 85% being singletons. The germline V and J ends were trimmed by 2 bases and 5 bases, with 7 bases remaining between them. The V gene's germline CDR1 is SGHAT and CDR2 FQNNGV. CDR3 length: 13 residues. This TCR derives from a man aged 18 to 29 in good health and CMV-seropositive. Input material: PBMCs. The chain combines TRBV11-2 with TRBJ2-1; D unresolved. The CDR3 nucleotides read TGTGCCAGCAGCTTAAGCCTCGACAATGAGCAGTTCTTC. It translates to CASSLSLDNEQFF. Variable domain in full (rest from reference TRBV11-2 and TRBJ2-1): EAGVAQSPRYKIIEKRQSVAFWCNPISGHATLYWYQQILGQGPKLLIQFQNNGVVDDSQLPKDRFSAERLKGVDSTLKIQPAKLEDSAVYLCASSLSLDNEQFFGPGTRLTVL.